This TCR beta chain was retrieved from a study of blood T cell repertoires in COVID-19. About the research overall: T cells, B-cell-depleted T cells, or PBMCs provided the cDNA or gDNA that served as material.

The sample holds one count of this clone. The repertoire was sequenced with immunoSEQ multiplex PCR; TCRdb's copy has only in-frame clones and lacks some. The sample holds 53,000 or so clones; about nine tenths are singletons and the top ten take approximately 2.6%. Germline loops: CDR1 MNHEY, CDR2 SVGEGT. The CDR3 is made up of 13 amino acids. Trimming took off 2 bases at V and 10 bases at J, with 9 bases between the two ends. Specimen: peripheral blood. The sequence was collected from a man older than 75 with acute or convalescent COVID-19. The J gene is TRBJ1-6, the V gene TRBV6-2 or TRBV6-3; TRBD1 is a possible D gene (6 bases). The CDR3 sequence is CASSYTGTSPLHF. The CDR3 DNA reads TGTGCCAGCAGTTACACAGGGACCTCACCCCTCCACTTT.